This TCR beta chain was documented in a study of cytomegalovirus exposure and HLA in healthy donors. Primers for the PCR totalled 60 Vbeta and 13 Jbeta. Profiled with immunoSEQ multiplex PCR; TCRdb holds only in-frame clones, not every one. Of some 120,000 clones in the sample, around 86% were seen once. This CDR3 is built from 16 residues. Germline V lookup: CDR1 MDHEN, CDR2 SYDVKM. The trim removed 8 bases at V and 5 bases at J, leaving 15 bases unmatched. The chain links TRBV28 to TRBJ2-5, with TRBD2 matching over 9 bases. Sequencing used PBMCs. The TCR sequence derives from a woman in her 40s in good health and CMV-seronegative. The CDR3 here is CASGGGGGRARETQYF. CDR3 DNA: TGTGCCAGCGGGGGGGGTGGCGGGAGGGCCAGGGAGACCCAGTACTTC.